These 23 T cell receptor beta chains were sequenced from one sample in a study of graft-versus-host responses after intestinal transplantation. Intraepithelial and lamina propria lymphocytes were released after the graft tissue was processed. Data came from immunoSEQ multiplex PCR; TCRdb stores just in-frame clones and leaves some out. This table has tens of thousands of clones, 75% to 90% appearing once. Sequenced here: ileum tissue, sampled around 200 days after intestinal transplant. The receptors here all came from a human patient who received an intestinal transplant, so some T cells may come from the graft donor.

The CDR3 sequence is CASSSSPTGLETQYF. DNA for the CDR3: TGTGCCAGCAGTTCATCTCCCACCGGGCTAGAGACCCAGTACTTC. The V call is TRBV27, the J call TRBJ2-5; the D is unclear. Trimming removed 4 bases from V and 4 bases from J, with 16 bases in between. Germline CDR1 reads MNHEY; CDR2 reads SMNVEV (reference sequence). This CDR3 spans 15 amino acids.

The chain joins TRBV6-1 to TRBJ1-6; D call uncertain. Germline V gene sequence: CDR1 MNHNS, CDR2 SASEGT. The CDR3 is made up of 14 amino acids. V lost 4 bases and J 5 bases, leaving 9 bases between the germline ends. The CDR3: CASSVEVDNSPLHF. CDR3 in DNA: TGTGCCAGCAGTGTCGAGGTCGATAATTCACCCCTCCACTTT.

The chain recombines TRBV7-8 with TRBJ2-2; 11 bases match TRBD2. The germline V gene encodes CDR1 SGHVS and CDR2 FQNEAQ. J was trimmed by 6 bases and V by 7 bases; bases with no gene match: 7. The CDR3 extends over 15 amino acids. CDR3 coding DNA: TGTGCCAGCACCTCCGGGACTAGCGGCCCCGGGGAGCTGTTTTTT. Protein sequence: CASTSGTSGPGELFF.

V gene TRBV10-2 combines with J gene TRBJ1-4; D ambiguous. Looked up from germline, CDR1 is WSHSY and CDR2 is SAAADI. The length of the CDR3 is 14 residues. V was shortened by 6 bases and J by 0 bases, with 8 bases between the two germline ends. This CDR3 reads CASRAGTTNEKLFF. The CDR3 DNA is TGCGCCAGCAGAGCCGGGACAACTAATGAAAAACTGTTTTTT.

V is TRBV4-1 and J is TRBJ2-1, with 11 bases aligning to TRBD2. V gave up 4 bases and J gave up 7 bases; unmatched junction bases: 9. The germline gives CDR1 MGHRA, CDR2 YSYEKL. This CDR3 contains 16 residues. The CDR3 region has the DNA TGCGCCAGCAGCCGGGTAGCGGGGGGGCCTGGTAATGAGCAGTTCTTC. Its protein product is CASSRVAGGPGNEQFF.

The chain couples TRBV29-1 to TRBJ2-3; D call uncertain. The germline gives CDR1 SQVTM, CDR2 ANQGSEA. The CDR3 runs to 13 residues. V lost 3 bases to trimming and J lost 10 bases, with 17 bases between them. This CDR3 reads CSVEEEFGWAQYF. The CDR3 region has the DNA TGCAGCGTTGAGGAAGAGTTCGGTTGGGCGCAGTATTTT.

The rearrangement uses TRBV5-1 and TRBJ2-7; 11 positions match TRBD1. V shed 5 bases and J 3 bases; nucleotides not matched to a gene: 7. The germline gives CDR1 SGHRS, CDR2 YFSETQ. The CDR3 is 15 amino acids. This CDR3 reads CASSYSGTGGYEQYF. DNA of the CDR3: TGCGCCAGCAGTTATTCCGGGACAGGGGGCTACGAGCAGTACTTC. Full variable domain (rest looked up from reference TRBV5-1 and TRBJ2-7): KAGVTQTPRYLIKTRGQQVTLSCSPISGHRSVSWYQQTPGQGLQFLFEYFSETQRNKGNFPGRFSGRQFSNSRSEMNVSTLELGDSALYLCASSYSGTGGYEQYFGPGTRLTVT.

The CDR3 nucleotides are TGTGCCAGCAGCTTACAGGAACAAAACATTCAGTACTTC. It translates to CASSLQEQNIQYF. The gene calls are TRBV7-6 and TRBJ2-4; D gene uncertain. Trimming left V 2 bases short and J 5 bases short, with 7 bases between. The germline gives CDR1 SGHVS, CDR2 FNYEAQ. This CDR3 comprises 13 residues.

This chain connects TRBV6-5 to TRBJ2-3, with 9 bases fitting TRBD2. Germline trimming cut 5 bases from V and 5 bases from J; bases unmatched to any gene: 5. Germline values: CDR1 MNHEY, CDR2 SVGAGI. The CDR3 covers 14 residues. In DNA form, the CDR3 reads TGTGCCAGCAGTCAGCGGGAGGCTGGAGATACGCAGTATTTT. Translating it yields CASSQREAGDTQYF.

The rearrangement uses TRBV4-1 and TRBJ2-7, with 7 bases identical to TRBD1. The germline V gene encodes CDR1 MGHRA and CDR2 YSYEKL. J gave up 4 bases and V 4 bases, and 10 bases lay outside the gene matches. The CDR3 runs to 15 residues. DNA for the CDR3: TGCGCCAGCAGCCTCCCAGACAGGGACCTTTACGAGCAGTACTTC. Translating gives CASSLPDRDLYEQYF.

The genes are TRBV5-1 and TRBJ2-1; D remains ambiguous. Germline assignment: CDR1 SGHRS and CDR2 YFSETQ. V was cut by 3 bases and J by 4 bases, with 8 bases left in between. The CDR3 is made up of 13 amino acids. The CDR3 sequence: CASSSVGYNEQFF. The CDR3, as DNA: TGCGCCAGCAGCTCGGTGGGATACAATGAGCAGTTCTTC.

The chain combines TRBV6-1 with TRBJ1-6, with 7 bases aligning to TRBD1. Germline loops: CDR1 MNHNS, CDR2 SASEGT. J lost 5 bases, V lost 8 bases, and 9 bases had no gene match. The CDR3 contains 15 residues. CDR3 amino acids: CASCRVTGNNSPLHF. CDR3 sequence (DNA): TGTGCCAGCTGTAGGGTGACAGGGAATAATTCACCCCTCCACTTT.

The chain couples TRBV29-1 to TRBJ2-1; 9 positions match TRBD2. CDR3 length equals 15 residues. Germline-derived CDR1 and CDR2 are SQVTM and ANQGSEA. The V and J ends lost 1 base and 0 bases, in that order; junction bases with no gene match: 1. The CDR3 reads CSVEGSGSSYNEQFF. Written as DNA, the CDR3 is TGCAGCGTTGAAGGTAGCGGGAGCTCCTACAATGAGCAGTTCTTC.

This clone was seen a handful of times. This rearrangement joins TRBV5-1 to TRBJ2-1; no reliable D call. This CDR3 has 13 amino acids. V was cut by 4 bases and J by 5 bases, with 10 bases left in between. Germline V gene data show CDR1 as SGHRS and CDR2 as YFSETQ. The CDR3 nucleotides read TGCGCCAGCAGCCCCTCAAGGGACAATGAGCAGTTCTTC. Protein product: CASSPSRDNEQFF.

The V gene is TRBV4-1, the J gene TRBJ2-5; 7 bases agree with TRBD2. V lost 1 base, J lost 2 bases, and 7 bases stayed unmatched. The V gene's germline CDR1 is MGHRA and CDR2 YSYEKL. The CDR3 has 16 amino acids. The CDR3 here is CASSQGFSSGQETQYF. CDR3 bases: TGCGCCAGCAGCCAAGGTTTTTCTAGCGGACAAGAGACCCAGTACTTC.

V usage is TRBV5-5 and J usage is TRBJ1-5; tentative D call: TRBD1 (6 bases). V was clipped by 2 bases and J by 6 bases, with 12 bases between them. CDR3 size: 14 residues. From germline, CDR1 is SGHKS and CDR2 YYEKEE (reference sequence). CDR3 nucleotide sequence: TGTGCCAGCAGCTTTCCAGGGGCGGGTCAGCCCCAGCATTTT. Its protein product is CASSFPGAGQPQHF.

The chain has TRBV28 and TRBJ1-2, with D maybe TRBD1 (5 bases). Deletions cut 7 bases from V and 5 bases from J, with 17 bases between. CDR3 length: 14 amino acids. Germline-derived CDR1 and CDR2 are MDHEN and SYDVKM. This CDR3 is CASIPTGLPYGYTF. CDR3 DNA: TGTGCCAGCATCCCTACGGGACTACCATATGGCTACACCTTC.

This sequence joins TRBV7-9 and TRBJ2-5; maybe TRBD1 (6 bases). V lost 4 bases and J lost 0, with 12 bases in between. Per the germline V gene, CDR1 is SEHNR and CDR2 is FQNEAQ (reference sequence). This CDR3 spans 15 amino acids. CDR3 DNA sequence: TGTGCCAGCAGCTCACAAGACAGGTACCAAGAGACCCAGTACTTC. This sequence encodes CASSSQDRYQETQYF.

About this clone: This same CDR3 is encoded by further DNA sequences in the sample. The V call is TRBV27, the J call TRBJ1-4; 10 bases fit TRBD1. The CDR3 is 15 amino acids. Germline trimming cut 4 bases from V and 6 bases from J; bases unmatched to any gene: 5. The V gene's germline CDR1 is MNHEY and CDR2 SMNVEV (reference sequence). CDR3 sequence: CASSSPDRGDEKLFF. The CDR3 DNA reads TGTGCCAGCAGTTCCCCGGACAGGGGGGATGAAAAACTGTTTTTT.

This clone was counted between two and nine times. The rearrangement joins TRBV18 to TRBJ1-4, with no clear D. The CDR3 is 15 residues long. V shed 4 bases and J shed 6 bases, with 15 bases lying between them. Looked up from germline, CDR1 is KGHSH and CDR2 is LQKENI. The CDR3 coding sequence is TGTGCCAGCTCACGAGGCCCGTCGAGCGATGAAAAACTGTTTTTT. Translated, it gives CASSRGPSSDEKLFF.

V and J are TRBV6-6 and TRBJ2-7, with 9 bases fitting TRBD1. The CDR3 has 13 residues. Per the germline V gene, CDR1 is MNHNY and CDR2 is SVGAGI (reference sequence). Trimming at V came to 7 bases and at J to 3 bases, leaving 4 bases not matched to a gene. CDR3 DNA sequence: TGTGCCAGCAACGGACAGGGGATCTACGAGCAGTACTTC. This sequence encodes CASNGQGIYEQYF.

This rearrangement joins TRBV6-4 to TRBJ2-1; 7 bases are a match to TRBD2. CDR1 is MRHNA and CDR2 is SNTAGT in the germline V gene. Unmatched junction bases numbered 5, after V lost 6 bases and J lost 0 bases. CDR3 size: 15 residues. CDR3 nucleotide sequence: TGTGCCAGCAGGTCACGGGACTACTCCTACAATGAGCAGTTCTTC. It is translated as CASRSRDYSYNEQFF.

The chain uses TRBV29-1 and TRBJ2-2; D gene ambiguous. V dropped 6 bases and J dropped 2 bases, with 10 bases sitting between them. The CDR3 runs 13 residues. Per the germline V gene, CDR1 is SQVTM and CDR2 is ANQGSEA. CDR3 region: CSVWISNTGELFF. The DNA of the CDR3 is TGCAGCGTCTGGATATCCAACACCGGGGAGCTGTTTTTT.